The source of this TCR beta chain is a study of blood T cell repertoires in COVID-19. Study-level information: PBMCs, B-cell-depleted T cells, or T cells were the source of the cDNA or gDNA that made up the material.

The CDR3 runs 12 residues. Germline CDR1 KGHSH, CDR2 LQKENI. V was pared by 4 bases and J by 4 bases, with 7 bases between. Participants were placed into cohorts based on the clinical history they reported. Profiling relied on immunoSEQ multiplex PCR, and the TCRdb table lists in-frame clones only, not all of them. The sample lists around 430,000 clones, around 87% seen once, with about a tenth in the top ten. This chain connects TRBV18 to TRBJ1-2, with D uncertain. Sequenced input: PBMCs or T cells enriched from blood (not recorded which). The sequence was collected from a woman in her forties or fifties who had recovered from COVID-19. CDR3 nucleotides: TGTGCCAGCTCACTAGATGGCTATGGCTACACCTTC. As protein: CASSLDGYGYTF. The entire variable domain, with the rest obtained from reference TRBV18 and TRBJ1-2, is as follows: NAGVMQNPRHLVRRRGQEARLRCSPMKGHSHVYWYRQLPEEGLKFMVYLQKENIIDESGMPKERFSAEFPKEGPSILRIQQVVRGDSAAYFCASSLDGYGYTFGSGTRLTVV.